The text below deals with one T cell receptor beta chain. This receptor's antigen is unknown. It has no much larger one-base neighbor in the sample; base qualities were not kept. This sample was included in a study of T cell responses to AZD1222 COVID-19 vaccine (dated by TCRdb to the early 2020s). Turning to the overall study: Because spike-specific TCR depth and breadth did not differ between the two schedules, AZD1222 recipients who got a second dose at roughly 4 weeks were pooled with those who got a second dose at roughly 12 weeks. A total of roughly 240 trial participants underwent TCR sequencing, of whom nearly 210 received two doses of AZD1222 and about 26 received two doses of the MenACWY control vaccine. Trial participants were enrolled by age into subgroups of 18-55, 56-69 and 70-plus years, and about 150, 27 and 61 TCR-sequenced participants, respectively, were included in these subgroups.

Per the publication, the time point label means: baseline before first vaccination. Vaccinee samples were obtained from the UK trials COV001 and COV002, which included a single-blind randomized controlled phase 2/3 trial of AZD1222 (ChAdOx1 nCoV-19) in healthy adults. Trial participant PBMC samples were collected at day 0 and day 28 after the second dose for TCRbeta chain sequencing. On the study overall, not on this receptor specifically: Conclusions about previously exposed vaccinees were limited because only a handful of AZD1222 recipients were SARS-CoV-2 seropositive at baseline. The 56-69-year group was small, and its depth increase did not reach significance, likely because of low power. Most participants were white British and females outnumbered males, and the authors suggested that clonal diversity may have been underestimated. A significant rise in spike-specific TCR breadth and depth was observed after two AZD1222 doses relative to day 0 and relative to MenACWY recipients. Vaccine-associated CD4 TCRs spanned the whole spike protein, with dominant responses in regions 160-218 and 743-854. No day 14 peak-response samples were available, so repertoires were characterized only after the peak T cell response. Reportedly, close to half of the unique spike-specific TCRs recognized epitopes lying outside the regions that are mutated in the B.1.351 and B.1.1.7 variants.

CDR3 length: 13 amino acids, cysteine to phenylalanine. Here the CDR3 DNA is all that survives: 39 bases in frame from base 1. According to the germline V gene (reference sequence), CDR1 reads LNHDA and CDR2 reads SQIVND. The CDR3 regions of human TCRbeta chains were analyzed by immunosequencing. Per the authors' processing: TCRs in the repertoires were compared against a reference library of SARS-CoV-2-specific TCRs that had been generated with the MIRA antigen-specificity platform. Breadth was defined as the fraction of unique TCRs that were SARS-CoV-2-associated, and depth was defined as the fraction of total T cells that were SARS-CoV-2-associated. Using the MIRA data, every spike-specific TCR was mapped to the spike region that the TCR reacted to and assigned to either a CD4 or a CD8 class. Log10-transformed breadth and depth values were compared by one-way ANOVA with Sidak's multiple comparisons tests. This immuneACCESS table, as held by TCRdb, lists in-frame sequences with V and J called but not all clones. Of the missing ones, under half trace to an unresolved V gene in checked studies; the others have no known cause. The V and J calls and clone size are taken from that table; D and trimming were inferred from the DNA. The sample data list nearly 100,000 clones, and 70% to 90% of these were observed just once. The ten top clones hold less than 3% of the sample.

Sequences were derived from peripheral blood, sampled on day 0 of AZD1222 vaccination. The receptor was isolated from an adult in good health. This chain is built from TRBV19 and TRBJ1-5, and 9 junctional nucleotides match TRBD1. The DNA is TGTGCGACACAGGGGGCTGGCAATCAGCCCCAGCATTTT. Its protein reads: CATQGAGNQPQHF.